The 31 T cell receptor beta chains reported below all come from one sample, sequenced in a study of cytomegalovirus exposure and HLA in healthy donors. This PCR relied on a set of 60 Vbeta primers and 13 Jbeta primers. This table comes from immunoSEQ multiplex PCR, and its TCRdb copy is limited to in-frame clones, with some not included. The data contain about 200,000 clones, about nine tenths of them singletons. Sequencing was done on a sample of PBMCs. These receptors were collected from a young man in good health and CMV-seronegative.

Concerning this clone: Germline and junction disagree at one end, which may indicate a read error. The V gene is TRBV7-9, the J gene TRBJ1-3, with TRBD1 identical over 9 bases. Germline V gives CDR1 SEHNR, CDR2 FQNEAQ (reference sequence). This CDR3 contains 15 residues. CDR3 nucleotides: TGTTCCAGCAGCGGTACAGGGGGCTCGGGCAACACCATATATTTT. Residues: CSSSGTGGSGNTIYF.

The chain uses TRBV15 and TRBJ1-1; D might be TRBD1 (5 bases). The ends were cut back, 3 bases at V and 4 bases at J, with 15 bases in the middle. The length of the CDR3 is 15 residues. Germline V CDR1 and CDR2: LNHNV, YYDKDF (reference sequence). Here the CDR3 reads CATSRVTGGGTEAFF. DNA for the CDR3: TGTGCCACCAGCAGGGTCACAGGCGGGGGCACTGAAGCTTTCTTT.

The chain links TRBV5-1 to TRBJ1-1; 10 bases are shared with TRBD1. The CDR3 is made up of 14 amino acids. Trimming cost V 4 bases and J 10 bases; bases outside gene matches: 10. The germline gives CDR1 SGHRS, CDR2 YFSETQ. This chain's CDR3 is CASSGGDRGSGAFF. DNA for the CDR3: TGCGCCAGCAGCGGGGGGGACAGGGGATCGGGAGCTTTCTTT. Full variable domain (rest looked up from reference TRBV5-1 and TRBJ1-1): KAGVTQTPRYLIKTRGQQVTLSCSPISGHRSVSWYQQTPGQGLQFLFEYFSETQRNKGNFPGRFSGRQFSNSRSEMNVSTLELGDSALYLCASSGGDRGSGAFFGQGTRLTVV.

The chain recombines TRBV28 with TRBJ2-1; 8 positions agree with TRBD2. The ends lost 8 bases at V and 2 bases at J; junction bases unmatched: 5. This CDR3 has 14 amino acids. Germline CDR1 MDHEN, CDR2 SYDVKM. CDR3 sequence reads: CASSFSGTYNEQFF. The CDR3 bases are TGTGCCAGCTCTTTTAGCGGGACCTACAATGAGCAGTTCTTC.

The chain combines TRBV7-8 with TRBJ2-5; the D is unclear. With 10 bases removed from V and 5 bases from J, the gap between germline ends came to 14 bases. The germline CDR1 and CDR2 sequences are SGHVS and FQNEAQ. This CDR3 has 12 residues. The CDR3: CATHSVSETQYF. The CDR3 DNA is TGTGCCACCCACAGTGTTTCTGAGACCCAGTACTTC.

The V gene is TRBV11-3, the J gene TRBJ2-2, with 11 bases lining up with TRBD2. The length of the CDR3 is 16 residues. Per the germline V gene, CDR1 is SGHNT and CDR2 is YENEEA. V lost 5 bases, J lost 2 bases, and 4 bases stayed unmatched. The CDR3 reads CASSRGLAVNTGELFF. CDR3 sequence (DNA): TGTGCCAGCAGCCGGGGACTAGCGGTTAACACCGGGGAGCTGTTTTTT.

The rearrangement joins TRBV18 to TRBJ1-1; 7 nucleotides match TRBD1. The ends lost 3 bases at V and 1 base at J; junction bases unmatched: 8. Germline lookup yields CDR1 KGHSH and CDR2 LQKENI. This CDR3 region has 16 residues. The CDR3 sequence is CASSPPRGQGNTEAFF. CDR3 coding DNA: TGTGCCAGCTCACCCCCTAGGGGGCAGGGGAACACTGAAGCTTTCTTT.

The chain uses TRBV4-2 and TRBJ2-7; no reliable D call. The V gene's germline CDR1 is LGHNA and CDR2 YNFKEQ. The CDR3 loop spans 12 amino acids. Deletions cut 4 bases from V and 7 bases from J, with 11 bases between. This CDR3 reads CASSPNEVEQYF. CDR3 sequence (DNA): TGTGCCAGCAGCCCAAACGAGGTGGAGCAGTACTTC.

This clone was seen just once. The chain links TRBV7-2 to TRBJ2-1; D is unresolved. Germline V gene data show CDR1 as SGHTA and CDR2 as FQGNSA. V was trimmed by 5 bases and J by 6 bases, leaving 8 bases between them. This CDR3 has 12 residues. In nucleotides, the CDR3 is TGTGCCAGCAGCCCCATCAGCAATGAGCAGTTCTTC. Amino acids: CASSPISNEQFF.

The chain combines TRBV4-1 with TRBJ2-7, with no clear D. The CDR3 totals 15 residues. The germline V gene encodes CDR1 MGHRA and CDR2 YSYEKL. V dropped 1 base and J dropped 3 bases, with 13 bases sitting between them. This chain's CDR3 is CASSQVGRSSYEQYF. The CDR3 nucleotides are TGCGCCAGCAGCCAAGTCGGTAGAAGTAGCTACGAGCAGTACTTC.

The gene calls are TRBV4-3 and TRBJ2-5, with TRBD1 matching over 10 bases. V lost 0 bases to trimming and J lost 5 bases; unmatched junction nucleotides: 6. The CDR3 has 16 amino acids. Looked up from germline, CDR1 is LGHNA and CDR2 is YSLEER. CDR3 coding DNA: TGCGCCAGCAGCCAAGACTCGGGACAGGGGATTGAGACCCAGTACTTC. Translated, it gives CASSQDSGQGIETQYF.

This clone was seen once. The chain combines TRBV27 with TRBJ2-1; TRBD2 matches 11 bases. Germline V CDR1 and CDR2: MNHEY, SMNVEV (reference sequence). The length of the CDR3 is 17 residues. With V trimmed by 5 bases and J by 5 bases, 11 bases remained unmatched. The CDR3: CASSLGLAGGRHNEQFF. CDR3 nucleotides: TGTGCCAGCAGTCTAGGACTAGCGGGCGGGCGGCACAATGAGCAGTTCTTC.

This clone was seen a few times. Other DNA sequences in the sample encode the same CDR3. This rearrangement joins TRBV18 to TRBJ1-2; no definite D call. The length of the CDR3 is 14 residues. Germline V CDR1 and CDR2: KGHSH, LQKENI. V was cut by 2 bases and J by 6 bases, with 13 bases left in between. CDR3 region: CASSPAGQADGYTF. Here the CDR3 DNA reads TGTGCCAGCTCACCAGCGGGCCAAGCTGATGGCTACACCTTC.

This sequence joins TRBV4-3 and TRBJ2-1; 8 bases are a match to TRBD2. The V gene's germline CDR1 is LGHNA and CDR2 YSLEER. The length of the CDR3 is 17 residues. The V segment lost 1 base and the J segment 4 bases; nucleotides outside the gene matches: 9. The CDR3 DNA reads as TGCGCCAGCAGCCAAGTACGGGGGGGCCAAATGTACAATGAGCAGTTCTTC. This sequence encodes CASSQVRGGQMYNEQFF.

The chain recombines TRBV4-1 with TRBJ2-4; no definite D call. The CDR3 covers 15 residues. V lost 2 bases and J 2 bases, leaving 10 bases between the germline ends. CDR1 MGHRA and CDR2 YSYEKL come from the germline V gene. The CDR3 protein is CASSQSQVTKNIQYF. Here the CDR3 DNA reads TGCGCCAGCAGCCAATCCCAGGTGACCAAAAACATTCAGTACTTC.

This chain connects TRBV13 to TRBJ1-5; D might be TRBD1 (5 bases). Germline V gene data show CDR1 as PRHDT and CDR2 as FYEKMQ (reference sequence). V gave up 4 bases and J gave up 11 bases, with 12 bases separating them. This CDR3 spans 12 amino acids. CDR3 sequence reads: CASSSDSPSQHF. In DNA form, the CDR3 reads TGTGCCAGCAGCTCCGACAGCCCATCCCAGCATTTT.

V and J are TRBV11-2 and TRBJ2-7, with 15 bases matching TRBD2. Germline loops: CDR1 SGHAT, CDR2 FQNNGV. J lost 4 bases, V lost 5 bases, and 3 bases had no gene match. The CDR3 loop spans 15 amino acids. In DNA, the CDR3 is TGTGCCAGCAGCCACGGACTAGCGGGGGGGTACGAGCAGTACTTC. Translating it yields CASSHGLAGGYEQYF.

The V and J genes are TRBV7-2 and TRBJ2-2; no clear D. This CDR3 has 15 amino acids. Germline CDR1 reads SGHTA; CDR2 reads FQGNSA. Deletions cut 1 base from V and 1 base from J, with 7 bases between. CDR3 nucleotide sequence: TGTGCCAGCAGCTTAGAAGCGATGAACACCGGGGAGCTGTTTTTT. It codes for CASSLEAMNTGELFF. Full variable domain (outside the CDR3, taken from reference TRBV7-2 and TRBJ2-2): GAGVSQSPSNKVTEKGKDVELRCDPISGHTALYWYRQSLGQGLEFLIYFQGNSAPDKSGLPSDRFSAERTGGSVSTLTIQRTQQEDSAVYLCASSLEAMNTGELFFGEGSRLTVL.

The chain couples TRBV6-6 to TRBJ2-1; 9 bases line up with TRBD2. V gave up 6 bases and J gave up 6 bases; unmatched junction bases: 9. The CDR3 length is 15 residues. Germline assignment: CDR1 MNHNY and CDR2 SVGAGI (reference sequence). This CDR3 is CASRPPGTSSNEQFF. CDR3 in DNA: TGTGCCAGCAGACCCCCCGGGACTAGCAGCAATGAGCAGTTCTTC.

V usage is TRBV6-1 and J usage is TRBJ1-6; TRBD1 agrees at 7 bases. The CDR3 consists of 16 residues. The J segment lost 9 bases and the V segment lost 0 bases, leaving 8 bases of the junction unmatched. Per the germline V gene, CDR1 is MNHNS and CDR2 is SASEGT. This CDR3 is CASSEAAAGGGSPLHF. Written as DNA, the CDR3 is TGTGCCAGCAGTGAAGCGGCGGCAGGGGGTGGTTCACCCCTCCACTTT.

The chain employs TRBV18 and TRBJ1-6; D not certain. From germline, CDR1 is KGHSH and CDR2 LQKENI. This CDR3 is 15 amino acids long. V lost 2 bases, J lost 7 bases, and 12 bases lay in between. The CDR3 nucleotides read TGTGCCAGCTCACCAACTAGGGCAGAGAATTCACCCCTCCACTTT. Protein: CASSPTRAENSPLHF.

For the CDR3, the DNA is TGTGCCAGCAGCGTTGGGGCCGCTGGTGAAAAACTGTTTTTT. It codes for CASSVGAAGEKLFF. The chain is built from TRBV7-6 and TRBJ1-4; maybe TRBD1 (5 bases). V was trimmed by 5 bases and J by 7 bases, leaving 14 bases between them. The CDR3 is 14 residues long. Germline lookup yields CDR1 SGHVS and CDR2 FNYEAQ.

V usage is TRBV19 and J usage is TRBJ2-2; D possibly corresponds to TRBD1 (6 bases). Trimming took 3 bases from V and 7 from J, leaving 15 bases between them. The CDR3 sequence is 15 residues long. The germline V gene has CDR1 LNHDA and CDR2 SQIVND (reference sequence). The CDR3 protein is CASSIGFLGGGELFF. CDR3 nucleotides: TGTGCCAGTAGTATCGGGTTTCTAGGGGGCGGGGAGCTGTTTTTT.

The rearrangement uses TRBV7-2 and TRBJ2-7; possible D gene TRBD1, 6 bases. V lost 5 bases and J 0 bases, leaving 14 bases between the germline ends. Germline V gene data show CDR1 as SGHTA and CDR2 as FQGNSA. The length of the CDR3 is 15 residues. The CDR3 DNA reads TGTGCCAGCAGCCTTAACAGGGAGATCTCCTACGAGCAGTACTTC. Its translation: CASSLNREISYEQYF.

The chain uses TRBV14 and TRBJ1-1; D not resolved. V shed 1 base and J shed 9 bases, with 6 bases lying between them. The CDR3 runs 11 residues. Germline values: CDR1 SGHDN, CDR2 FVKESK. DNA for the CDR3: TGTGCCAGCAGCCAAGCTGAGAAAGCTTTCTTT. This codes for CASSQAEKAFF.

The V call is TRBV4-3, the J call TRBJ1-4, with a weak D call TRBD1 (6 bases). Trimming removed 3 bases at V and 5 bases at J, with 19 bases between. Germline CDR1 reads LGHNA; CDR2 reads YSLEER. The CDR3 is 17 amino acids. This chain's CDR3 is CASSQDSDRRGNEKLFF. As DNA, the CDR3 is TGCGCCAGCAGCCAGGACAGCGACAGGAGAGGAAATGAAAAACTGTTTTTT.

V usage is TRBV4-2 and J usage is TRBJ2-7; TRBD1 is a possible D gene (6 bases). V shed 4 bases and J shed 3 bases, with 10 bases lying between them. The CDR3 spans 13 residues. Germline CDR1 reads LGHNA; CDR2 reads YNFKEQ. CDR3 residues: CASSPSRGYEQYF. Written as DNA, the CDR3 is TGTGCCAGCAGCCCTAGCAGGGGCTACGAGCAGTACTTC.

The rearrangement uses TRBV7-9 and TRBJ2-5, with 8 bases lining up with TRBD1. The CDR3 totals 14 residues. Trimming took 5 bases from V and 5 from J; bases not matched to a gene: 7. Germline V gene data show CDR1 as SEHNR and CDR2 as FQNEAQ (reference sequence). The chain's CDR3 is CASSPGGAWETQYF. The CDR3 DNA follows: TGTGCCAGCAGCCCAGGGGGCGCTTGGGAGACCCAGTACTTC.

This clone was seen just once. CDR3 coding DNA: TGTGCCTGGATGGCCCGCACAGGGGGCGGATCACCCCTCCACTTT. Protein: CAWMARTGGGSPLHF. This chain joins TRBV30 and TRBJ1-6, with 9 positions matching TRBD1. Per germline, CDR1 GTSNPN and CDR2 SVGIG (reference sequence). The V segment lost 4 bases and the J segment 10 bases; nucleotides outside the gene matches: 11. There are 15 residues in the CDR3.

The gene calls are TRBV2 and TRBJ2-5, with TRBD2 as a possible D gene (5 bases). Germline V gene data show CDR1 as SNHLY and CDR2 as FYNNEI. V lost 2 bases and J lost 4, with 14 bases in between. The CDR3 contains 15 residues. CDR3 DNA sequence: TGTGCCAGCAGTGAAAGGCGGCTAGCCCTAGAGACCCAGTACTTC. Translating it yields CASSERRLALETQYF.

The chain uses TRBV29-1 and TRBJ1-1, with D maybe TRBD1 (5 bases). Germline values: CDR1 SQVTM, CDR2 ANQGSEA. The CDR3 totals 11 residues. V gave up 7 bases and J gave up 0 bases, with 6 bases separating them. CDR3 nucleotides: TGCAGCGGGGGCCTGAACACTGAAGCTTTCTTT. Its protein is CSGGLNTEAFF.